These 3 T cell receptor beta chains came from one sample sequenced in a study of T cell responses to AZD1222 COVID-19 vaccine. Some clones are missing from TCRdb's copy, which holds only in-frame ones; the method was immunoSEQ multiplex PCR. The repertoire holds 98,000 or so clones, with roughly 93% as singletons. Here the sequenced sample was peripheral blood, taken on day 0 of AZD1222 vaccination. The source of these receptors is an adult in good health.

V gene TRBV5-1 combines with J gene TRBJ1-1, with D tentatively TRBD1 (6 bases). Trimming pared 3 bases from V and 0 bases from J, leaving 12 bases between. The CDR3 totals 15 residues. CDR1 and CDR2 (germline): SGHRS, YFSETQ. The chain's CDR3 is CASSSAGAMNTEAFF. For the CDR3, the DNA is TGCGCCAGCAGCTCTGCAGGGGCTATGAACACTGAAGCTTTCTTT.

V gene TRBV7-9 combines with J gene TRBJ1-2; possible D gene TRBD1, 6 bases. CDR1 SEHNR and CDR2 FQNEAQ come from the germline V gene (reference sequence). The CDR3 consists of 10 residues. The V and J ends lost 7 bases and 6 bases respectively, with 6 bases between them. The CDR3 here is CASKGDGYTF. CDR3 DNA: TGTGCCAGCAAGGGGGATGGCTACACCTTC.

The gene calls are TRBV18 and TRBJ1-1, with D uncertain. This CDR3 region has 14 residues. Germline V gives CDR1 KGHSH, CDR2 LQKENI. Trimming removed 6 bases at V and 6 bases at J, with 17 bases between. This CDR3 reads CASSDYGRHAEAFF. CDR3 nucleotide sequence: TGTGCCAGCTCCGACTATGGGAGACACGCTGAAGCTTTCTTT.